This is a list of T cell receptor beta chains from one sample in a study of T cell repertoires in cytomegalovirus infection. TCRdb ran MiXCR on the reads and lists one entry per CDR3 protein. The sample yields around 530,000 distinct CDR3 sequences, less than 30% seen once. The sequenced sample consisted of PBMCs. The source of these receptors is a human donor in good health (CMV status not recorded). Some clones in this sample may be carry-over from other donors' samples. CDR3s include the opening cysteine and the closing phenylalanine or tryptophan. A D gene is named only where the DNA matches it firmly. Clone sizes are given selectively: once, few, many, or a class where the clone is expanded.

j_call d_call clone_size v_call cdr3_nt cdr3_aa
TRBJ1-5 TRBD1 NA TRBV9 TGTGCCAGCAGGGTGACAGGGGAAAAGCAGCCCCAGCATTTT CASRVTGEKQPQHF
TRBJ2-1 TRBD2 many TRBV7-2 TGTGCCAGCAGCTTCGCCCCGCCACTAGCGGGAAGTCACAATGAGCAGTTCTTC CASSFAPPLAGSHNEQFF
TRBJ1-1 TRBD1 few TRBV12-5 TGTGCTAGTGGTTCTCAGGGGGACACTGAAGCTTTCTTT CASGSQGDTEAFF
TRBJ2-1 TRBD2 NA TRBV20-1 TGCAGTGCTTCCGGGACTAGCGGGAGCCGCTCCTACAATGAGCAGTTCTTC CSASGTSGSRSYNEQFF
TRBJ2-3 TRBD2 NA TRBV27 TGTGCCAGCAGCCAGCGGGAGGGGAAGGAGGGGAGCACAGATACGCAGTATTTT CASSQREGKEGSTDTQYF
TRBJ1-1 NA few TRBV6-2/TRBV6-3 TGTGCCAGCAACGCTCGGGGGGGGGAGACCAGGAACACTGAAGCTTTCTTT CASNARGGETRNTEAFF
TRBJ1-4 NA few TRBV4-3 TGCGCCAGCAGCCCCCGTGGGGGGCCTGACGAAAAACTGTTTTTT CASSPRGGPDEKLFF
TRBJ2-5 NA NA TRBV5-3 TGTGCCAGCAGCTCAACTATCCGATCAGGGGAAGAGACCCAGTACTTC CASSSTIRSGEETQYF
TRBJ2-3 TRBD2 many TRBV6-1 TGTGCCAGCTCAACGACTAGCGGATACACAGATACGCAGTATTTT CASSTTSGYTDTQYF
TRBJ1-2 TRBD1 few TRBV7-2 TGTGCCAGCAGCCAAGGGACAGGGGGTTATAGTGGCTACACCTTC CASSQGTGGYSGYTF
TRBJ2-5 TRBD2 many TRBV7-9 TGTGCCAGCAGCTTTAGCGGGAGAGTCGAAGAGACCCAGTACTTC CASSFSGRVEETQYF
TRBJ2-3 TRBD2 NA TRBV23-1 TGCGCCAGCAGTCGGGAGCGGGAGAAAACAGATACGCAGTATTTT CASSREREKTDTQYF
TRBJ1-2 TRBD1 NA TRBV30 TGTGCCTGGTCCGCGGGGAGCCAGGGGGTAAACTATGGCTACACCTTC CAWSAGSQGVNYGYTF
TRBJ2-3 NA NA TRBV20-1 TGCAGTGCTGGACCCTCGACTAGCACAGATACGCAGTATTTT CSAGPSTSTDTQYF
TRBJ2-7 TRBD2 few TRBV7-6 TGTGCCAGCAGCTTAGGTGGAGCGGGAGGCTCCTACGAGCAGTACTTC CASSLGGAGGSYEQYF
TRBJ2-3 NA few TRBV11-3 TGTGCCAGCAGCTTAGATCAACGGGGGCAGTATTTT CASSLDQRGQYF
TRBJ1-5 TRBD1 NA TRBV12-3/TRBV12-4 TGTGCCAGCAGCAGACAGGGGGTCCCTATTAGCAATCAGCCCCAGCATTTT CASSRQGVPISNQPQHF
TRBJ1-1 NA NA TRBV19 TGTGCCAGTATCTCCCCTGGGCGTGAAGCTTTCTTT CASISPGREAFF
TRBJ2-1 TRBD2 NA TRBV7-6 TGTGCCAGCAGCCCAGGCGCTAGCGGGAGCGCTAACTCCTACAATGAGCAGTTCTTC CASSPGASGSANSYNEQFF
TRBJ1-2 NA medium-sized TRBV7-8 TGTGCCAGCAGCCTTGGGGAAATGGGGTATGGCTACACCTTC CASSLGEMGYGYTF
TRBJ2-3 NA many TRBV4-3 TGCGCCAGCAGCGCCCAGACCATCTGGGGTGGTGCAGATACGCAGTATTTT CASSAQTIWGGADTQYF
TRBJ2-3 TRBD2 few TRBV20-1 TGCAGTGCTCTATTTAGCGGGAGAGGTGCAGATACGCAGTATTTT CSALFSGRGADTQYF
TRBJ2-7 NA many TRBV7-8 TGTGCCAGCAGCTTACGCGGGGCCTACGAGCAGTACTTC CASSLRGAYEQYF
TRBJ2-3 TRBD2 once TRBV11-2 TGTGCCAGCAGCTTACCTAGCGGGAGCAAGGGCGGCACAGATACGCAGTATTTT CASSLPSGSKGGTDTQYF
TRBJ2-7 NA NA TRBV6-5 TGTGCCAGCAGTTACCGGGACAAGCAGTACTTC CASSYRDKQYF
TRBJ1-1 NA few TRBV27 TGTGCCAGCAGTCCCGGACAGATGAAAACTGAAGCTTTCTTT CASSPGQMKTEAFF
TRBJ2-7 NA many TRBV5-6 TGTGCCAGCAGCTTAAGAAACCTGGCGTCCTACGAGCAGTACTTC CASSLRNLASYEQYF
TRBJ2-1 TRBD2 many TRBV7-6 TGTGCCAGCAGCAATCTTCTAGCGGGACGCTACAATGAGCAGTTCTTC CASSNLLAGRYNEQFF
TRBJ1-2 TRBD1 many TRBV28 TGTGCCAGCAGTTTATCCCCCCTCGGAGGACAGGGGGGCTATGGCTACACCTTC CASSLSPLGGQGGYGYTF
TRBJ2-7 TRBD1 few TRBV27 TGTGCCAGCAGTCCCCGATCGGGACAGGGCCCAAGTTACGAGCAGTACTTC CASSPRSGQGPSYEQYF
TRBJ2-7 NA NA TRBV6-2/TRBV6-3 TGTGCCAGCGGGCGGTACTCCTACGAGCAGTACTTC CASGRYSYEQYF
TRBJ2-7 TRBD1 NA TRBV7-2 TGTGCCAGCAGCCTGTGGTCAGGGGGTGGCGAGCAGTACTTC CASSLWSGGGEQYF
TRBJ2-7 NA few TRBV25-1 TGTGCCAGCAGTGAATCTGAGGACGAGCAGTACTTC CASSESEDEQYF
TRBJ1-1 NA few TRBV7-8 TGTGCCAGCAGCCAAAGGGGGGTCCTCACTGAAGCTTTCTTT CASSQRGVLTEAFF
TRBJ2-3 TRBD1 NA TRBV6-2/TRBV6-3 TGTGCCAGCCTTTCTGGGGGCACACAGGGGTCTAAGGCGCAGTATTTT CASLSGGTQGSKAQYF
TRBJ1-5 NA NA TRBV28 TGTGCCAGCAGCTTAGGGAGGTCGCCCCAGCATTTT CASSLGRSPQHF
TRBJ2-6 NA NA TRBV24-1 TGTGCCACCAGTGGGGGGACTGGGGCCAACGTCCTGACTTTC CATSGGTGANVLTF
TRBJ1-5 TRBD1 few TRBV6-1 TGTGCCAGCGACAGGGGGGATCAGCCCCAGCATTTT CASDRGDQPQHF
TRBJ2-1 TRBD2 NA TRBV6-2/TRBV6-3 TGTGCCAGCAGTTATAGCGGGACCGGGTCCCCTCTCTACAATGAGCAGTTCTTC CASSYSGTGSPLYNEQFF
TRBJ1-1 NA NA TRBV5-6 TGTGCCAGCAGCTTGGTTACCCGCCCTGAAGCTTTCTTT CASSLVTRPEAFF
TRBJ1-4 NA NA TRBV2 TGTGCCAGCAGTGAAGTGGACTTTCGGACTAATGAAAAACTGTTTTTT CASSEVDFRTNEKLFF
TRBJ2-3 TRBD1 once TRBV6-2/TRBV6-3 TGTGCCAGCAGCTGGACAGGGGCGGATACGCAGTATTTT CASSWTGADTQYF
TRBJ1-5 NA many TRBV4-1 TGCGCCAGCAGCCAAGATCTCAGTTCCTATAGCAATCAGCCCCAGCATTTT CASSQDLSSYSNQPQHF
TRBJ1-3 NA many TRBV7-6 TGTGCCAGCAGCTTAGGGGTGTCCGACTCTGGAAACACCATATATTTT CASSLGVSDSGNTIYF